Listed below are T cell receptor beta chains from one sample, sequenced in a study of blood T cells in healthy people across ages. TCRdb re-derived calls from the 5' RACE reads in MiXCR, one entry per CDR3 protein. Of approximately 690,000 distinct CDR3 sequences listed, roughly two fifths are singletons. The sample taken for sequencing was blood. These TCRs come from a man older than 75 in good health. CDR3s include the opening cysteine and the closing phenylalanine or tryptophan.

>16|TRBJ1-2|TRBV4-3
CASSQLIGTANYGFTF
>14|TRBJ1-3|TRBV29-1
CSVEKEAQQNTIYF
>14|TRBJ2-3|TRBV12-3/TRBV12-4
CASSPIPDTDTQYF
>11|TRBJ2-3|TRBV15
CATSTKDTQYF
>15|TRBJ2-5|TRBV12-3/TRBV12-4
CASSLDSAWGETQYF
>14|TRBJ2-7|TRBV11-3
CASSTAGTSHEQYF
>14|TRBJ2-3|TRBV4-3
CASSQFGVSDTQYF
>15|TRBJ2-1|TRBV6-2/TRBV6-3
CASSQAGGSYNEQFF
>12|TRBJ1-2|TRBV7-2
CASSQNNYGYTF
>16|TRBJ1-4|TRBV4-1
CASSPKGQGAGEKLFF
>14|TRBJ2-1|TRBV2
CASRSGTSVSGQFF
>16|TRBJ1-1|TRBV12-3/TRBV12-4
CASSLRAGGLNTEAFF
>11|TRBJ1-1|TRBV6-5
CASSYRAEAFF
>13|TRBJ1-2|TRBV5-1
CASSGTLNYGYTF
>13|-|TRBV24-1
CATSDFRDYEQYF
>14|TRBJ2-5|TRBV20-1
CSAQEGTVQETQYF
>16|TRBJ2-1|TRBV3-1
CASSQTPLRLYNEQFF
>17|TRBJ1-5|TRBV5-1
CASSLLAGVISNQPQHF
>14|TRBJ2-7|TRBV6-2/TRBV6-3
CASSYSAGSYEQYF
>17|TRBJ2-5|TRBV7-2
CASSPVSSLGGKETQYF
>17|TRBJ2-1|TRBV20-1
CSAAVGGGLAGVNEQFF
>17|TRBJ2-1|TRBV6-2/TRBV6-3
CASRKTGSGRVYNEQFF
>16|TRBJ2-5|TRBV4-2
CASSHTSGRGRETQYF
>15|TRBJ1-5|TRBV7-2
CASSSGRGRNQPQHF
>12|TRBJ2-7|TRBV20-1
CSAAVAGEFGYF
>20|TRBJ2-1|TRBV15
CATSEDRTSGSASSYNEQFF
>18|TRBJ2-3|TRBV21-1
CASSIEERQGESTDTQYF
>15|TRBJ1-2|TRBV5-1
CASSLRSEWDYGYTF
>15|TRBJ1-6|TRBV21-1
CASSLRDRYNSPLHF
>15|TRBJ2-1|TRBV19
CASSTAGVTYNEQFF
>17|TRBJ2-7|TRBV6-2/TRBV6-3
CASSYSIEGGVYNEQYF
>15|TRBJ1-4|TRBV5-1
CASSLRGSDNEKLFF
>16|TRBJ2-1|TRBV4-2
CASSALGQGAANEQFF
>13|TRBJ2-7|TRBV10-1
CASSESGGYEQYF
>15|TRBJ2-5|TRBV6-1
CASQSGGTGGNEQYF
>18|TRBJ2-1|TRBV9
CASSVVAGSGGTYNEQFF
>16|TRBJ1-4|TRBV4-2
CASSHPQGASNEKLFF
>14|TRBJ1-4|TRBV27
CASSPTGGREKLFF
>12|TRBJ2-1|TRBV7-9
CASQSGGVEQFF
>16|TRBJ1-6|TRBV27
CASSPGQGWGNSPLHF
>14|-|TRBV14
CASSQGQLKSIQYF
>16|TRBJ2-5|TRBV12-5
CASGLSPTTGIETQYF
>16|TRBJ1-2|TRBV14
CASSQSTGGAIYGYTF
>16|TRBJ2-1|TRBV29-1
CSVEGLPRRQRNEQFF
>13|TRBJ2-3|TRBV20-1
CSASGTPTDTQYF
>17|TRBJ2-3|TRBV9
CASSVVGGGSYADTQYF
>14|TRBJ2-7|TRBV18
CASSPAGPPGEQYF
>13|TRBJ1-2|TRBV29-1
CSVYQQASYGYTF
>15|TRBJ2-4|TRBV29-1
CSVEGLAVAKNIQYF
>11|TRBJ2-1|TRBV6-2/TRBV6-3
CASSYISEQFF
>14|TRBJ1-1|TRBV3-1
CASTAQQGGTEAFF
>14|TRBJ1-1|TRBV27
CASRTMGLPAEAFF
>14|TRBJ1-5|TRBV25-1
CASSAGTWGQPQHF